These T cell receptor beta chains were read from a single sample in a study of regulatory T cells in long-lasting Graves disease. TCRdb recomputed calls from the multiplex PCR reads with MiXCR, one row per CDR3 protein. Among about 400,000 distinct CDR3 sequences, more than 20% were seen once, and the ten largest hold around 20%. Sequenced material: peripheral blood mononuclear cells (PBMCs), taken when the disease was refractory, from a patient treated with antithyroid drugs. Receptor source: a female donor with Graves disease. Both conserved end residues are part of each CDR3. A D gene is named only where the DNA matches it firmly. Not every row has a clone size; where given, it reads once, few, many or a size class.

CDR3	DNA	J	size	D	V
CASSQRTSGSKEQYF	TGTGCCAGCAGCCAGAGGACTAGCGGGAGTAAAGAGCAGTACTTC	TRBJ2-7	many	TRBD2	TRBV7-8
CASSHPIAGVPPGELFF	TGTGCCAGCAGCCACCCGATAGCGGGAGTCCCCCCCGGGGAGCTGTTTTTT	TRBJ2-2	few	TRBD2	TRBV3-1
CASSPQAGVLADTQYF	TGTGCCAGCAGCCCTCAAGCGGGAGTATTAGCAGATACGCAGTATTTT	TRBJ2-3	.	TRBD2	TRBV9
CASSDKDSPLHF	TGTGCCAGCAGTGATAAAGATTCACCCCTCCACTTT	TRBJ1-6	many	.	TRBV6-1
CASSLFGTTGSGANVLTF	TGTGCCAGCAGCTTATTCGGGACTACCGGCTCTGGGGCCAACGTCCTGACTTTC	TRBJ2-6	many	TRBD2	TRBV7-2
CASSLDRGQRGQETQYF	TGTGCCAGCAGCTTGGACAGGGGGCAAAGAGGCCAAGAGACCCAGTACTTC	TRBJ2-5	.	TRBD1	TRBV5-1
CSARRDANYGYTF	TGCAGTGCTAGAAGGGACGCCAACTATGGCTACACCTTC	TRBJ1-2	.	.	TRBV20-1
CAVNLGGGDGYTF	TGTGCCGTCAACCTCGGGGGGGGAGATGGCTACACCTTC	TRBJ1-2	many	.	TRBV30
CSATPTGDEQYF	TGCAGTGCTACCCCGACAGGGGACGAGCAGTACTTC	TRBJ2-7	many	TRBD1	TRBV20-1
CASSYGTSGIGTQYF	TGTGCCAGCAGTTATGGCACTAGCGGAATTGGGACCCAGTACTTC	TRBJ2-5	many	TRBD2	TRBV6-5
CSAPGTFQETQYF	TGCAGTGCCCCCGGGACGTTCCAAGAGACCCAGTACTTC	TRBJ2-5	.	.	TRBV20-1
CASGPGTGRYNEQFF	TGTGCTAGTGGTCCCGGGACAGGACGTTACAATGAGCAGTTCTTC	TRBJ2-1	few	TRBD1	TRBV12-5
CASSSSGTINTGELFF	TGTGCCAGCAGCTCCTCCGGGACTATCAACACCGGGGAGCTGTTTTTT	TRBJ2-2	few	TRBD2	TRBV7-2
CASSSYPSGRGYEQYF	TGTGCCAGCAGCTCATACCCTAGCGGGAGGGGCTACGAGCAGTACTTC	TRBJ2-7	many	TRBD2	TRBV7-2
CSAISGRGDGYTF	TGCAGTGCTATCTCAGGACGGGGTGATGGCTACACCTTC	TRBJ1-2	many	.	TRBV20-1
CASSQDYQGTEQYF	TGCGCCAGCAGCCAAGACTATCAGGGCACCGAGCAGTACTTC	TRBJ2-7	.	.	TRBV5-1
CASTKDQENQPQHF	TGTGCCAGCACCAAAGACCAAGAAAATCAGCCCCAGCATTTT	TRBJ1-5	many	.	TRBV28
CASSFARSGDTQYF	TGTGCCAGTAGTTTCGCGAGGTCGGGAGATACGCAGTATTTT	TRBJ2-3	.	.	TRBV19
CASTRPGTGNYGYTF	TGTGCCAGCACCAGACCCGGGACAGGGAACTATGGCTACACCTTC	TRBJ1-2	many	TRBD1	TRBV27
CASSQDGEGTGEYF	TGCGCCAGCAGCCAAGATGGGGAAGGGACAGGGGAGTACTTC	TRBJ2-7	few	TRBD1	TRBV4-1
CASSKFSTSPTGELFF	TGTGCCAGCAGCAAGTTCTCGACTAGCCCGACCGGGGAGCTGTTTTTT	TRBJ2-2	many	TRBD2	TRBV28
CASCSPDRAHTGELFF	TGTGCCAGTTGCAGCCCGGATCGGGCCCACACCGGGGAGCTGTTTTTT	TRBJ2-2	few	.	TRBV6-1
CASSPISGANVLTF	TGTGCCAGCTCACCAATCTCGGGGGCCAACGTCCTGACTTTC	TRBJ2-6	few	.	TRBV18
CASSLGAPTEAFF	TGTGCCAGCAGCTTAGGGGCACCTACTGAAGCTTTCTTT	TRBJ1-1	.	.	TRBV7-6
CASSLGSLREETQYF	TGTGCCAGCAGCTTGGGGAGTTTGCGGGAAGAGACCCAGTACTTC	TRBJ2-5	many	.	TRBV7-2
CSVYEGAGVVYYGYTF	TGCAGCGTATATGAAGGGGCAGGTGTCGTATACTATGGCTACACCTTC	TRBJ1-2	few	.	TRBV29-1
CASSLWVLSGANVLTF	TGCGCCAGCAGCTTGTGGGTTCTCTCTGGGGCCAACGTCCTGACTTTC	TRBJ2-6	few	.	TRBV5-1
CATSRESGRSYYNEQFF	TGTGCCACCAGCAGAGAGTCCGGGAGGTCTTACTACAATGAGCAGTTCTTC	TRBJ2-1	many	TRBD2	TRBV15
CASRQGGNEQYF	TGTGCCAGCAGACAGGGAGGCAACGAGCAGTACTTC	TRBJ2-7	many	.	TRBV2
CSARKTGNQETQYF	TGCAGTGCTAGAAAGACAGGGAATCAAGAGACCCAGTACTTC	TRBJ2-5	few	TRBD1	TRBV20-1
CASSADGAYNEQFF	TGTGCCAGCAGCGCGGACGGAGCGTACAATGAGCAGTTCTTC	TRBJ2-1	few	.	TRBV6-2/TRBV6-3
CASSWTGSSYEQYF	TGTGCCAGCAGCTGGACAGGGTCCTCCTACGAGCAGTACTTC	TRBJ2-7	.	TRBD1	TRBV27
CASSLKAGVKQYF	TGTGCCAGCAGTCTCAAAGCGGGAGTCAAGCAGTACTTC	TRBJ2-7	.	TRBD2	TRBV6-1
CASSLEGLGTEAFF	TGTGCCAGCAGCTTAGAAGGGCTGGGCACTGAAGCTTTCTTT	TRBJ1-1	.	.	TRBV7-8
CASSPSSGTPDTQYF	TGTGCCAGCAGCCCGTCTAGCGGGACCCCGGATACGCAGTATTTT	TRBJ2-3	.	TRBD2	TRBV6-1
CASSFRGPGSQYF	TGTGCCAGCAGCTTCCGTGGACCCGGGTCCCAGTACTTC	TRBJ2-5	many	.	TRBV5-6
CASSEDEQYF	TGCGCCAGCAGTGAGGACGAGCAGTACTTC	TRBJ2-7	.	.	TRBV10-2
CASSLDLGYGYTF	TGTGCCAGCAGCTTAGATCTTGGCTATGGCTACACCTTC	TRBJ1-2	many	.	TRBV7-2
CASSIEAAGGQPQHF	TGTGCCAGTAGTATCGAGGCAGCGGGGGGTCAGCCCCAGCATTTT	TRBJ1-5	.	.	TRBV19
CASLPPQGDFSGANVLTF	TGTGCCAGTCTCCCTCCACAGGGGGATTTCTCTGGGGCCAACGTCCTGACTTTC	TRBJ2-6	many	TRBD1	TRBV6-1
CASSLSQGPYEQYF	TGTGCCAGCAGTTTAAGCCAGGGCCCCTACGAGCAGTACTTC	TRBJ2-7	many	.	TRBV27
CASSFDRGLGANVLTF	TGTGCCAGCAGCTTCGACAGGGGGCTTGGGGCCAACGTCCTGACTTTC	TRBJ2-6	few	TRBD1	TRBV7-2
CASSEAVHGYGYTF	TGTGCCAGCAGTGAAGCGGTTCATGGCTATGGCTACACCTTC	TRBJ1-2	many	.	TRBV6-1
CSARDWGVSSGNTIYF	TGCAGTGCTAGAGATTGGGGGGTGAGCTCTGGAAACACCATATATTTT	TRBJ1-3	.	.	TRBV20-1
CASSLSTSGYQETQYF	TGTGCCAGCTCACTTTCGACTAGCGGGTACCAAGAGACCCAGTACTTC	TRBJ2-5	many	TRBD2	TRBV18
CSARARVVLQETQYF	TGCAGTGCTAGAGCCCGGGTCGTCCTTCAAGAGACCCAGTACTTC	TRBJ2-5	.	.	TRBV20-1
CASSETGQGLNTVYF	TGTGCCAGCAGCGAGACCGGACAGGGCCTGAACACCGTATATTTT	TRBJ1-3	few	TRBD1	TRBV2
CASSRVGGRGQETQYF	TGTGCCAGCAGTCGGGTGGGAGGCAGGGGACAAGAGACCCAGTACTTC	TRBJ2-5	many	.	TRBV28